This is a list of T cell receptor beta chains from one sample in a study of T cell repertoires in cytomegalovirus infection. TCRdb ran MiXCR on the reads and lists one entry per CDR3 protein. Of more than 150,000 distinct CDR3 sequences in the sample, approximately 19% were seen once. Sequencing used PBMCs. The receptor source for this set is a human donor in good health (CMV status not recorded). Some clones in this sample may be carry-over from other donors' samples. The CDR3 runs from the conserved cysteine through the conserved F or W. A D gene is named only where the DNA matches it firmly. Size tells how often a clone was seen (once, few, many) or the class of an expanded clone, and some rows leave it out.

d_gene,j_gene,v_gene,abundance,len,CDR3nt,CDR3aa
NA,TRBJ2-4,TRBV12-3/TRBV12-4,many,13,TGTGCCAGCTCAGGACAGATACAAAACATTCAGTACTTC,CASSGQIQNIQYF
NA,TRBJ2-3,TRBV7-2,many,13,TGTGCCAGCAGCCTCGACAGAATAGATACGCAGTATTTT,CASSLDRIDTQYF
NA,TRBJ2-1,TRBV7-8,many,15,TGTGCCAGCAGCCCGGAGAGACTAGTAGGGAATGAGCAGTTCTTC,CASSPERLVGNEQFF
NA,TRBJ1-5,TRBV12-3/TRBV12-4,NA,14,TGTGCCAGCAGCCCGGTCCCCCGGGGCCGGCCCCAGCATTTT,CASSPVPRGRPQHF
TRBD2,TRBJ2-3,TRBV12-3/TRBV12-4,many,17,TGTGCCAGCAGTTTAGGTCTTCTAGCGGGGAACACAGATACGCAGTATTTT,CASSLGLLAGNTDTQYF
TRBD1,TRBJ1-2,TRBV6-5,many,15,TGTGCCAGCAGTTACTCCCGACAGGGGTTTGGTGGCTACACCTTC,CASSYSRQGFGGYTF
TRBD1,TRBJ1-5,TRBV6-5,few,14,TGTGCCAGCAGTCGACAGGGTGGGGATCAGCCCCAGCATTTT,CASSRQGGDQPQHF
TRBD1,TRBJ1-2,TRBV25-1,NA,15,TGTGCCAGCAGTGAAGTAAAGGGGGCGCTGGGTGGCTACACCTTC,CASSEVKGALGGYTF
NA,TRBJ2-6,TRBV28,many,16,TGTGCCAGCAGTGGAGCGACCCTCTCTGGGGCCAACGTCCTGACTTTC,CASSGATLSGANVLTF
TRBD2,TRBJ2-5,TRBV6-2/TRBV6-3,many,15,TGTGCCAGCAGACGGTGGACTAGCGGCCAAGAGACCCAGTACTTC,CASRRWTSGQETQYF
TRBD2,TRBJ2-5,TRBV11-3,NA,17,TGTGCCAGCAGCTTAACCCCTAGCGGGACGTACCAAGAGACCCAGTACTTC,CASSLTPSGTYQETQYF
TRBD2,TRBJ2-2,TRBV27,few,15,TGTGCCAGCAGTGTAGCGGGAGCGGCCACCGGGGAGCTGTTTTTT,CASSVAGAATGELFF
NA,TRBJ2-7,TRBV7-9,NA,13,TGTGCCAGCAGCTTAGCTAACTCCTACGAGCAGTACTTC,CASSLANSYEQYF
NA,TRBJ1-2,TRBV29-1,few,12,TGCAGCGTTGATGGACAGCCCTATGGCTACACCTTC,CSVDGQPYGYTF
NA,TRBJ2-3,TRBV12-5,many,15,TGTGCTAGTGGACAAAGCTCACAGGGTACAGATACGCAGTATTTT,CASGQSSQGTDTQYF
TRBD1,TRBJ2-3,TRBV12-3/TRBV12-4,NA,12,TGTGCCAACAGACAGGGGACAGATACGCAGTATTTT,CANRQGTDTQYF
NA,TRBJ2-5,TRBV7-2,many,12,TGTGCCAGCAGCCCGACTGGGGAGACCCAGTACTTC,CASSPTGETQYF
NA,TRBJ2-5,TRBV11-2,many,14,TGTGCCAGCAGCTTTGGGGGGCTAAAAGAGACCCAGTACTTC,CASSFGGLKETQYF
NA,TRBJ1-1,TRBV6-4,NA,15,TGTGCCAGCAGTCTGGACAGCCTGGGAATATCTGAAGCTTTCTTT,CASSLDSLGISEAFF
NA,TRBJ1-2,TRBV11-2,many,14,TGTGCCAGCAGTGATTCTTGGGGGGACTATGGCTACACCTTC,CASSDSWGDYGYTF
NA,TRBJ2-4,TRBV7-3,many,14,TGTGCCAGCAGCCCGGACGGTGCCAAAAACATTCAGTACTTC,CASSPDGAKNIQYF
NA,TRBJ1-5,TRBV10-2,NA,16,TGCGCCAGCAGTGAGTCCGGCAGGAATAGCAATCAGCCCCAGCATTTT,CASSESGRNSNQPQHF
NA,TRBJ1-4,TRBV11-3,NA,15,TGTGCCAGCAGCAGGAGTTTGACAACTAATGAAAAACTGTTTTTT,CASSRSLTTNEKLFF
NA,TRBJ2-7,TRBV11-2,NA,15,TGTGCCATCAGCTTAGCTATCGCGGGGTTCTACGAGCAGTACTTC,CAISLAIAGFYEQYF
NA,TRBJ2-6,TRBV6-2/TRBV6-3,few,15,TGTGCCAGCAGTTACCACCCCTCTGGGGCCAACGTCCTGACTTTC,CASSYHPSGANVLTF
NA,TRBJ2-7,TRBV7-2,many,14,TGTGCCAGCAGCTTAGTTCTTATTTCCTACGAGCAGTACTTC,CASSLVLISYEQYF
NA,TRBJ2-7,TRBV20-1,few,15,TGCAGTGCCCCTTTTTCCGTGGGTGGCTCCTACGAGCAGTACTTC,CSAPFSVGGSYEQYF
NA,TRBJ1-5,TRBV11-2,few,15,TGTGCCAGCAGCCCCAGTTCGGGGAGCAATCAGCCCCAGCATTTT,CASSPSSGSNQPQHF
NA,TRBJ2-5,TRBV28,NA,12,TGTGCCAGCGAGGAAAGGAGGGAGACCCAGTACTTC,CASEERRETQYF
NA,TRBJ2-5,TRBV25-1,NA,13,TGTGCCAGCATCGGGGCCGACCAAGAGACCCAGTACTTC,CASIGADQETQYF
TRBD1,TRBJ2-7,TRBV6-5,NA,14,TGTGCCAGCAGTTTGGGACAGGGATTCCACGAGCAGTACTTC,CASSLGQGFHEQYF
NA,TRBJ2-7,TRBV20-1,few,15,TGCAGTGCTAATGTTCTGAGGAACAGCAGCTACGAGCAGTACTTC,CSANVLRNSSYEQYF